These 20 T cell receptor beta chains came from one sample sequenced in a study of blood T cell repertoires in COVID-19. Libraries were prepared by immunoSEQ multiplex PCR; TCRdb keeps only in-frame clonotypes and omits some of them. The repertoire includes 99,000 or so clones, 91% of them detected once, and under 6.5% sits in the top ten. Sequenced sample: peripheral blood. These receptors all come from a human donor in a cohort sampled during active COVID-19.

The CDR3 spells CASSPGLASSTDTQYF. CDR3 nucleotide sequence: TGTGCCAGCAGCCCCGGACTAGCATCCAGCACAGATACGCAGTATTTT. The chain recombines TRBV3-1 (or the pseudogene TRBV3-2) with TRBJ2-3, with 8 positions matching TRBD2. The CDR3 consists of 16 residues. CDR1 is LGHDT, CDR2 YNNKEL, per germline (reference sequence). V lost 4 bases to trimming and J lost 0 bases; unmatched junction nucleotides: 6.

V usage is TRBV15 and J usage is TRBJ2-3, with a weak D call TRBD1 (6 bases). Trimming pared 1 base from V and 1 base from J, leaving 9 bases between. Germline V CDR1 and CDR2: LNHNV, YYDKDF (reference sequence). CDR3 size: 15 residues. The CDR3 bases are TGTGCCACCAGCAGAGGAGGGGGTGGCACAGATACGCAGTATTTT. Amino acid sequence: CATSRGGGGTDTQYF.

Only one count was recorded for this clone. The V call is TRBV13, the J call TRBJ2-7, with 9 bases lining up with TRBD2. V gave up 1 base and J gave up 5 bases; unmatched junction bases: 3. This CDR3 spans 14 amino acids. CDR1 and CDR2 (germline): PRHDT, FYEKMQ (reference sequence). The CDR3 reads CASSLDLAGNEQYF. In DNA form, the CDR3 reads TGTGCCAGCAGCTTAGATCTAGCGGGGAACGAGCAGTACTTC.

This chain joins TRBV11-2 and TRBJ2-3; the match to TRBD2 covers 12 bases. CDR1 SGHAT and CDR2 FQNNGV come from the germline V gene. The junction had 6 bases not matched to a gene; V was cut back by 2 bases and J by 0 bases. This CDR3 spans 18 amino acids. The DNA of the CDR3 is TGTGCCAGCAGCTTATCTAGCGGGGGGGAGTTTAGCACAGATACGCAGTATTTT. It is translated as CASSLSSGGEFSTDTQYF.

This rearrangement joins TRBV2 to TRBJ2-2; unclear D gene. Per germline, CDR1 SNHLY and CDR2 FYNNEI. V was pared by 6 bases and J by 6 bases, with 14 bases between. The CDR3 loop spans 14 amino acids. The CDR3 nucleotides read TGTGCCAGCAGACCGAAAGCGTGGCCCGGGGAGCTGTTTTTT. Protein: CASRPKAWPGELFF.

The chain carries TRBV7-2 and TRBJ1-3; D not resolved. CDR1 SGHTA and CDR2 FQGNSA come from the germline V gene. The CDR3 spans 17 residues. Trimming removed 2 bases at V and 1 base at J, with 15 bases between. This CDR3 is CASSLTPRVRSGNTIYF. Here the CDR3 DNA reads TGTGCCAGCAGCTTAACTCCCCGGGTGCGGTCTGGAAACACCATATATTTT.

The V and J genes are TRBV3-1 (or the pseudogene TRBV3-2) and TRBJ1-1, with a weak D call TRBD1 (5 bases). CDR3 length equals 18 residues. Per the germline V gene, CDR1 is LGHDT and CDR2 is YNNKEL (reference sequence). V was cut by 1 base and J by 1 base, with 19 bases left in between. CDR3 sequence: CASSQVGGNARKNTEAFF. The DNA of the CDR3 is TGTGCCAGCAGCCAAGTCGGGGGGAACGCTAGGAAGAACACTGAAGCTTTCTTT.

The V call is TRBV5-6, the J call TRBJ2-3; D perhaps matches TRBD2 (5 bases). Trimming took 3 bases from V and 2 from J, leaving 19 bases between them. The germline gives CDR1 SGHDT, CDR2 YYEEEE. The CDR3 is 17 amino acids. DNA of the CDR3: TGTGCCAGCAGCTCGGTGGGTTTGGGCGGGTCCACAGATACGCAGTATTTT. Protein sequence: CASSSVGLGGSTDTQYF.

This chain joins TRBV9 and TRBJ1-2; 10 nucleotides agree with TRBD1. CDR1 is SGDLS and CDR2 is YYNGEE in the germline V gene. This CDR3 is built from 14 residues. Trimming took 4 bases from V and 8 from J; bases not matched to a gene: 8. The CDR3 sequence is CASSPEGQGRGYTF. DNA of the CDR3: TGTGCCAGCAGCCCGGAGGGACAGGGGAGAGGCTACACCTTC.

Concerning this clone: In the same sample, other DNA sequences code for this CDR3. This rearrangement joins TRBV21-1 to TRBJ2-5; the table's D gene call, TRBD2, was not cross checked with the DNA. TRBV21-1 is noted as a pseudogene. The CDR3 runs to 16 residues. In DNA form, the CDR3 reads TGTGCCAGCGGGGAAGTACTAGCGGGGGGGCAAGAGACCCAGTACTTC. The encoded protein is CASGEVLAGGQETQYF.

The rearrangement links TRBV7-2 to TRBJ2-7; 8 bases fit TRBD2. The junction had 9 bases not matched to a gene; V was cut back by 1 base and J by 7 bases. The CDR3 length is 15 residues. Per the germline V gene, CDR1 is SGHTA and CDR2 is FQGNSA. CDR3 amino acids: CASSLGSGASREQYF. The CDR3, as DNA: TGTGCCAGCAGCTTAGGTAGCGGGGCGTCTCGGGAGCAGTACTTC.

The sample holds one count of this clone. CDR3 sequence: CASAHEVGTEAFF. CDR3 coding DNA: TGTGCCAGCGCTCATGAGGTGGGCACTGAAGCTTTCTTT. The V and J genes are TRBV3-1 (or the pseudogene TRBV3-2) and TRBJ1-1; D unclear. This CDR3 comprises 13 residues. In germline, CDR1 is LGHDT, CDR2 YNNKEL (reference sequence). Trimming cost V 8 bases and J 4 bases, with 14 bases left between them.

The V call is TRBV7-2, the J call TRBJ1-2; D is perhaps TRBD1 (5 bases). The CDR3 length is 14 residues. The ends were cut back, 3 bases at V and 0 bases at J, with 8 bases in the middle. Germline CDR1 SGHTA, CDR2 FQGNSA. The CDR3 DNA follows: TGTGCCAGCAGCTTCGGGGGGGCTAACTATGGCTACACCTTC. Amino acids: CASSFGGANYGYTF. Looking up the rest from reference TRBV7-2 and TRBJ1-2 gives the full variable domain: GAGVSQSPSNKVTEKGKDVELRCDPISGHTALYWYRQSLGQGLEFLIYFQGNSAPDKSGLPSDRFSAERTGGSVSTLTIQRTQQEDSAVYLCASSFGGANYGYTFGSGTRLTVV.

The gene calls are TRBV28 and TRBJ1-2; tentatively, D is TRBD1 (5 bases). The ends were cut back, 0 bases at V and 2 bases at J, with 7 bases in the middle. The CDR3 length is 14 residues. Germline CDR1 reads MDHEN; CDR2 reads SYDVKM. CDR3 sequence reads: CASSLWRGNYGYTF. The CDR3, as DNA: TGTGCCAGCAGTTTATGGCGGGGGAACTATGGCTACACCTTC.

The chain couples TRBV7-9 to TRBJ1-2, with a weak D call TRBD1 (5 bases). CDR3 size: 15 residues. Trimming removed 6 bases from V and 5 bases from J, with 19 bases in between. Looked up from germline, CDR1 is SEHNR and CDR2 is FQNEAQ (reference sequence). This CDR3 reads CASSPQGRVLYGYTF. The CDR3 bases are TGTGCCAGCAGTCCCCAGGGTAGAGTCTTGTATGGCTACACCTTC.

The chain links TRBV9 to TRBJ1-3, with TRBD1 matching 7 bases. Per germline, CDR1 SGDLS and CDR2 YYNGEE. The CDR3 is 14 amino acids. V shed 4 bases, J shed 4 bases, and the junction held 5 bases outside the gene matches. This chain's CDR3 is CASSPETGGNTIYF. The CDR3 DNA reads TGTGCCAGCAGCCCGGAGACAGGGGGAAACACCATATATTTT.

The chain combines TRBV7-9 with TRBJ1-1, with D hard to call. V was cut by 0 bases and J by 4 bases, with 12 bases left in between. From germline, CDR1 is SEHNR and CDR2 FQNEAQ (reference sequence). This CDR3 region has 15 residues. CDR3 sequence (DNA): TGTGCCAGCAGCTTAGCAGCAGGAATGGGCACTGAAGCTTTCTTT. As protein: CASSLAAGMGTEAFF. Full variable domain (rest looked up from reference TRBV7-9 and TRBJ1-1): DTGVSQNPRHKITKRGQNVTFRCDPISEHNRLYWYRQTLGQGPEFLTYFQNEAQLEKSRLLSDRFSAERPKGSFSTLEIQRTEQGDSAMYLCASSLAAGMGTEAFFGQGTRLTVV.

The rearrangement links TRBV4-3 to TRBJ2-7, with D possibly matching TRBD2 (5 bases). The germline gives CDR1 LGHNA, CDR2 YSLEER. V was shortened by 1 base and J by 4 bases, with 17 bases between the two germline ends. The CDR3 length is 16 residues. DNA for the CDR3: TGCGCCAGCAGCCAAGTGGTGGCGGGTGTGTCGTACGAGCAGTACTTC. This translates into CASSQVVAGVSYEQYF.

The CDR3 spells CASSLDVEDTGELFF. For the CDR3, the DNA is TGTGCCAGCAGCCTCGATGTGGAGGACACCGGGGAGCTGTTTTTT. V is TRBV5-8 and J is TRBJ2-2, with D tentatively TRBD2 (5 bases). CDR1 SGHTS and CDR2 YDEGEE come from the germline V gene. There are 15 residues in the CDR3. The V gene lost 4 bases and the J gene lost 3 bases, with 13 bases spanning the gap.

The CDR3 region is CASSFGQGDNQPQHF. In nucleotides, the CDR3 is TGTGCCAGCAGCTTTGGCCAGGGTGATAATCAGCCCCAGCATTTT. The chain employs TRBV5-4 and TRBJ1-5, with a possible D match to TRBD1 (5 bases). Trimming shortened V by 2 bases and J by 4 bases, and 13 bases separated the two germline ends. Germline V gene lookup returns CDR1 SGHNT and CDR2 YYREEE (reference sequence). This CDR3 has 15 amino acids. Looking up the rest from reference TRBV5-4 and TRBJ1-5 gives the full variable domain: ETGVTQSPTHLIKTRGQQVTLRCSSQSGHNTVSWYQQALGQGPQFIFQYYREEENGRGNFPPRFSGLQFPNYSSELNVNALELDDSALYLCASSFGQGDNQPQHFGDGTRLSIL.